This T cell receptor (beta chain) was identified during a study of CD8+ T cells in alopecia areata. Study overall: Tofacitinib therapy took 6 to 18 months; 6 months off drug came after.

Treatment given: oral pan-JAK inhibitor, 5-10 mg twice daily. The CDR3 runs to 13 residues. CDR1 is SGDLS, CDR2 YYNGEE, per germline. V gave up 2 bases and J gave up 8 bases, with 13 bases separating them. As concerns this clone: Its antigen is still unknown.

RNA, once extracted, was reverse transcribed into cDNA for use as the sequencing template. Using immunoSEQ multiplex PCR, the repertoire was profiled, and TCRdb retains in-frame clones only, with some absent. The table shows about 200,000 clones, with 50% to 60% occurring only once. The study's findings and limits: How baseline CD8+ expansion relates to response remains uncertain (there was one nonresponder). The study found tofacitinib significantly decreased scalp clonality and expanded CD8+ clones among the top 100.

The specimen was CD4+ T cells sorted from blood, collected at week 4, from a patient treated with tofacitinib. The TCR was taken from a human donor with alopecia areata. The chain carries TRBV9 and TRBJ1-2; no definite D call. In DNA, the CDR3 is TGTGCCAGCAGCGTTGGCCTAAGGAGCGGCTACACCTTC. Translated, it gives CASSVGLRSGYTF.